Included here is one TCR beta chain sequence, with context. What it binds is not known. This entry is derived from a study of T cell repertoires in cytomegalovirus infection. About the study: CMV epitopes used comprised recently identified HLA-C-restricted ones and well-studied HLA-B-restricted ones.

TCRdb called the reads again in MiXCR, with one record for every CDR3 protein. The sample has around 100,000 distinct CDR3 sequences, roughly 39% seen once. Germline V lookup: CDR1 DFQATT, CDR2 SNEGSKA (reference sequence). Trimming cost V 3 bases and J 2 bases, with 14 bases left between them. CDR3 length: 15 residues. This material consisted of CD8+ T cells from cultured PBMCs, taken from culture after CMV antigen stimulation. The V gene is TRBV20-1, the J gene TRBJ2-1; no firm D call. This clonotype was obtained from a human donor in good health (CMV status not recorded). Some clones in this sample may be carry-over from other donors' samples. The CDR3 region is CSASGFPQAYNEQFF. CDR3 bases: TGCAGTGCTAGCGGGTTCCCTCAAGCCTACAATGAGCAGTTCTTC.